The clone carrying this TCR beta chain was observed a handful of times. Its antigen is unknown. This entry belongs to a study of cytomegalovirus exposure and HLA in healthy donors. The PCR ran on 60 Vbeta and 13 Jbeta primers. Sequencing used immunoSEQ multiplex PCR; TCRdb keeps in-frame clones, though not all of them. The table lists around 120,000 clones, 55% to 75% of them singletons. As for the donors, each was a healthy bone marrow donor. V was clipped by 2 bases and J by 4 bases, with 12 bases between them. CDR1 and CDR2 (germline): SQVTM, ANQGSEA. This CDR3 comprises 14 residues. Whole-study findings and limits: Compared with the roughly 700-donor mean, an Asian-associated ancestry cluster reportedly had fewer N-insertions, according to a later analysis. TRBV6-2, TRBV6-3 and other indistinguishable V segments were excluded. Later analysis identified several of the most significant clusters that appeared linked to common viral pathogens.

V is TRBV29-1 and J is TRBJ2-1, with D perhaps TRBD2 (6 bases). Sequencing input: PBMCs. The clonotype comes from a man aged 30 to 39 in good health and CMV-seropositive. The CDR3 is CSVETSGRYNEQFF. The CDR3 nucleotides are TGCAGCGTTGAAACAAGCGGGCGATACAATGAGCAGTTCTTC.